The sequence of this T cell receptor beta chain was determined in a study of T cell changes during pregnancy in multiple sclerosis (dated by TCRdb to the late 2010s). General notes on the study: The study looked at changes in the T cell repertoire across pregnancy in women with multiple sclerosis.

The library was obtained by the immunoSEQ multiplex PCR assay. TCRdb's version of the immuneACCESS table is confined to in-frame rearrangements and falls short of the full clone set. An unresolved V gene accounts for under half of the shortfall where checked; the remainder is of unknown origin. The sample includes 90,000 or so clones, with approximately 95% observed a single time. The leading ten clones occupy 1.5% to 2% of the sample. A note on this clone: Its antigen specificity is not known. No qualities accompany the bases; no much larger clone lies one base away.

The sequence came from a female donor in good health, enrolled as a control in a pregnancy study. The sample consisted of peripheral blood, taken after pregnancy.

The CDR3 has the sequence CASSLKWFRGAGTEAFF. The DNA reads TGTGCCAGCAGCTTAAAATGGTTCCGGGGGGCTGGGACTGAAGCTTTCTTT. The rearranged chain carries TRBV7-8 and TRBJ1-1, and possibly TRBD1, on 6 matching bases. Relative to germline, V is 2 bases shorter and J is 5 bases shorter, with 21 bases between their ends. Including cysteine and phenylalanine, the CDR3 has 17 amino acids. Only the CDR3 part of the read is kept: 51 bases, read in frame from the first base. Taken from the germline V gene, the CDR1 and CDR2 loops are SGHVS and FQNEAQ.